These 20 T cell receptor beta chains were sequenced from one sample in a study of T-cell memory formation after mild COVID-19. TCRdb recomputed calls from the 5' RACE reads with MiXCR, one row per CDR3 protein. Of about 400,000 distinct CDR3 sequences in the sample, 23% are singletons; the top ten hold about an eighth. The sequenced material came from PBMCs or a T cell subset sorted from them (not recorded which). All receptors come from an adult woman who had mild COVID-19 (a few samples of this study predate the infection). Cell type and time point are not known.

Ten or more counts support this clonotype. The chain links TRBV4-1 to TRBJ1-2, with D perhaps matching TRBD1 (5 bases). There are 14 residues in the CDR3. Germline V CDR1 and CDR2: MGHRA, YSYEKL. Trimming took off 0 bases at V and 4 bases at J, with 9 bases between the two ends. The CDR3 DNA is TGCGCCAGCAGCCAAGATACGGGGGGCTATGGCTACACCTTC. This sequence encodes CASSQDTGGYGYTF.

The rearrangement joins TRBV12-3 or TRBV12-4 to TRBJ2-5; D is undetermined. This CDR3 comprises 14 residues. The V end lost 3 bases, the J end lost 4 bases, and 12 bases lay between the germline ends. The DNA for the CDR3 is TGTGCCAGCAGTTTGGGTTCCCTCCTAGAGACCCAGTACTTC. The encoded protein is CASSLGSLLETQYF.

V usage is TRBV7-3 and J usage is TRBJ2-1, with D possibly TRBD1 on 6 matching bases. The CDR3 has 13 residues. V lost 4 bases, J lost 7 bases, and 11 bases lay in between. Germline V gene sequence: CDR1 SGHTA, CDR2 FQGTGA. The CDR3 bases are TGTGCCAGCAGCTCTAACACAGGGAATGAGCAGTTCTTC. Translation gives CASSSNTGNEQFF.

The rearrangement uses TRBV12-3 or TRBV12-4 and TRBJ2-7; D is undetermined. Trimming stripped 2 bases from V and 3 bases from J, with 11 bases between. This CDR3 has 14 amino acids. In DNA, the CDR3 is TGTGCCAGCAGTTTAAGGCTACCTTACTACGAGCAGTACTTC. It is translated as CASSLRLPYYEQYF.

This clonotype was counted a few times. The genes are TRBV5-1 and TRBJ2-5; 7 nucleotides agree with TRBD1. Germline assignment: CDR1 SGHRS and CDR2 YFSETQ. Unmatched junction bases numbered 9, after V lost 2 bases and J lost 5 bases. The CDR3 contains 15 residues. CDR3: CASSLQGREAETQYF. In DNA, the CDR3 is TGCGCCAGCAGCTTACAGGGGCGCGAGGCGGAGACCCAGTACTTC.

This clonotype came up a few times. The chain links TRBV27 to TRBJ1-4, with D tentatively TRBD1 (6 bases). CDR1 MNHEY and CDR2 SMNVEV come from the germline V gene (reference sequence). The CDR3 length is 13 residues. Trimming took off 8 bases at V and 3 bases at J, with 10 bases between the two ends. CDR3 protein: CASRGAANEKLFF. In nucleotides, the CDR3 is TGTGCCAGCCGGGGGGCGGCTAATGAAAAACTGTTTTTT.

This clonotype was counted at least ten times. The genes are TRBV10-3 and TRBJ2-7, with 8 bases matching TRBD2. This CDR3 spans 14 amino acids. With 2 bases clipped from V and 4 bases from J, the junction kept 4 bases outside the gene matches. Germline V lookup: CDR1 ENHRY, CDR2 SYGVKD. This chain's CDR3 is CAISEIASGYEQYF. The CDR3 nucleotides are TGTGCCATCAGTGAGATAGCTAGCGGGTACGAGCAGTACTTC.

V usage is TRBV7-2 and J usage is TRBJ2-1, with TRBD1 as a possible D gene (6 bases). The germline V and J ends were trimmed by 2 bases and 6 bases, with 17 bases remaining between them. The length of the CDR3 is 16 residues. In germline, CDR1 is SGHTA, CDR2 FQGNSA. CDR3 residues: CASSLLGTRGGNEQFF. CDR3 bases: TGTGCCAGCAGCTTATTGGGCACAAGAGGGGGCAATGAGCAGTTCTTC.

The rearrangement joins TRBV12-3 or TRBV12-4 to TRBJ2-1; D is possibly TRBD1 (5 bases). Trimming took off 5 bases at V and 0 bases at J, with 14 bases between the two ends. The CDR3 has 16 amino acids. The CDR3 coding sequence is TGTGCCAGCAGTCCAGGGCCGTCGAGCTCCTACAATGAGCAGTTCTTC. Translated, it gives CASSPGPSSSYNEQFF.

The chain has TRBV4-1 and TRBJ2-5, with a tentative D call TRBD2 (6 bases). Trimming removed 3 bases from V and 5 bases from J, with 13 bases in between. Germline V gene lookup returns CDR1 MGHRA and CDR2 YSYEKL. CDR3 size: 14 residues. CDR3 nucleotide sequence: TGCGCCAGCAGCCAGACGGACGGGGGTGAGACCCAGTACTTC. Encoded protein: CASSQTDGGETQYF.

V and J are TRBV14 and TRBJ1-2; D perhaps matches TRBD1 (5 bases). CDR1 is SGHDN and CDR2 is FVKESK in the germline V gene. Trimming cost V 4 bases and J 6 bases, with 18 bases left between them. CDR3 size: 15 residues. CDR3 nucleotides: TGTGCCAGCAGCCCATATTCCGCAGGGCGGAATGGCTACACCTTC. Translated, it gives CASSPYSAGRNGYTF.

The genes are TRBV18 and TRBJ2-5; D is ambiguous. The CDR3 is 13 amino acids. V lost 3 bases to trimming and J lost 4 bases, with 9 bases between them. CDR1 and CDR2 from the germline V gene are KGHSH and LQKENI. CDR3 nucleotide sequence: TGTGCCAGCTCACCGATATCTGGAGAGACCCAGTACTTC. Protein product: CASSPISGETQYF.

In its sample, this clonotype was seen a few times. The rearrangement links TRBV12-5 to TRBJ2-2; D could derive from TRBD1 or TRBD2 (6 bases each). Germline-derived CDR1 and CDR2 are LGHNT and FRNRAP. This CDR3 spans 14 amino acids. V gave up 3 bases and J gave up 7 bases, with 12 bases separating them. The CDR3 is CASGLGGLYGELFF. The CDR3 DNA is TGTGCTAGTGGTTTAGGGGGGCTGTACGGGGAGCTGTTTTTT. Full variable domain (outside the CDR3, taken from reference TRBV12-5 and TRBJ2-2): DARVTQTPRHKVTEMGQEVTMRCQPILGHNTVFWYRQTMMQGLELLAYFRNRAPLDDSGMPKDRFSAEMPDATLATLKIQPSEPRDSAVYFCASGLGGLYGELFFGEGSRLTVL.

This clonotype occurred a few times. The chain uses TRBV4-2 and TRBJ2-2; tentative D call: TRBD2 (5 bases). V lost 0 bases to trimming and J lost 4 bases, with 9 bases between them. The V gene's germline CDR1 is LGHNA and CDR2 YNFKEQ. The CDR3 sequence is 15 residues long. CDR3 sequence: CASSQDWGATGELFF. CDR3 nucleotide sequence: TGTGCCAGCAGCCAAGATTGGGGAGCCACCGGGGAGCTGTTTTTT.

The genes are TRBV5-1 and TRBJ1-2; D is possibly TRBD1 (5 bases). CDR3 length equals 17 residues. Trimming took 0 bases from V and 6 from J, leaving 21 bases between them. The germline gives CDR1 SGHRS, CDR2 YFSETQ. In nucleotides, the CDR3 is TGCGCCAGCAGCTTGGTGGAGGGGATTCTACTTGGAAATGGCTACACCTTC. It translates to CASSLVEGILLGNGYTF.

The V gene is TRBV12-3 or TRBV12-4, the J gene TRBJ1-2; D unresolved. CDR3 length equals 15 residues. V was trimmed by 3 bases and J by 0 bases, leaving 11 bases between them. The CDR3 spells CASSFSDRPNYGYTF. CDR3 in DNA: TGTGCCAGCAGTTTCTCGGACCGCCCTAACTATGGCTACACCTTC.

In its sample, this clonotype was seen a few times. The chain links TRBV12-3 or TRBV12-4 to TRBJ1-1, with a weak D call TRBD1 (6 bases). V lost 1 base to trimming and J lost 0 bases, with 12 bases between them. The CDR3 runs 16 residues. In DNA, the CDR3 is TGTGCCAGCAGTTTAGTCCCAGGGGCCCTGAACACTGAAGCTTTCTTT. Protein sequence: CASSLVPGALNTEAFF.

This chain links TRBV7-9 with TRBJ1-2; D perhaps matches TRBD1 (6 bases). The V gene's germline CDR1 is SEHNR and CDR2 FQNEAQ (reference sequence). V lost 0 bases and J 2 bases, leaving 10 bases between the germline ends. There are 15 residues in the CDR3. CDR3 sequence: CASSLADRSNYGYTF. The CDR3 DNA sequence: TGTGCCAGCAGCTTAGCGGACAGATCCAACTATGGCTACACCTTC.

Only one count was recorded for this clonotype. The chain has TRBV20-1 and TRBJ2-1; 8 positions agree with TRBD2. Unmatched junction bases numbered 9, after V lost 7 bases and J lost 7 bases. The CDR3 runs 13 residues. The germline V gene has CDR1 DFQATT and CDR2 SNEGSKA (reference sequence). CDR3: CSEAGLANNEQFF. CDR3 coding DNA: TGCAGTGAAGCCGGACTAGCAAATAATGAGCAGTTCTTC.

This chain uses TRBV3-1 with TRBJ2-1, with 12 positions matching TRBD1. Germline CDR1 reads LGHDT; CDR2 reads YNNKEL (reference sequence). J was trimmed by 10 bases and V by 4 bases; bases with no gene match: 5. The CDR3 covers 14 residues. The CDR3, as DNA: TGTGCCAGCAGCCCCGGGACAGGGGGCTGGGAGCAGTTCTTC. This sequence encodes CASSPGTGGWEQFF.